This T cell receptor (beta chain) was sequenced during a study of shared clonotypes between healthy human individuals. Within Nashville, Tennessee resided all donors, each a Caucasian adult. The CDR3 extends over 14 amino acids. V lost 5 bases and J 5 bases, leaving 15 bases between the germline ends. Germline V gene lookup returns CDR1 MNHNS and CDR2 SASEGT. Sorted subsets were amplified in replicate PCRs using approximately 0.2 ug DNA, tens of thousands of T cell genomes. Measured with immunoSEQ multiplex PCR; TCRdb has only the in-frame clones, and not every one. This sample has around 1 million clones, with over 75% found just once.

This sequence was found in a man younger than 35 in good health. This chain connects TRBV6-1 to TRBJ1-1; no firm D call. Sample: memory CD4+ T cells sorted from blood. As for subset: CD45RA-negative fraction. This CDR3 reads CASSSTQPETEAFF. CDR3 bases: TGTGCCAGCAGTTCGACGCAACCCGAAACTGAAGCTTTCTTT.